These 31 T cell receptor beta chains originate from one sample sequenced in a study of shared clonotypes between healthy human individuals. Sequenced by immunoSEQ multiplex PCR; TCRdb stores in-frame clones only, minus some. The sample has over 850,000 clones, 78% seen once. Source material: memory CD4+ T cells from PBMCs. Subset defined: CD45RA-negative fraction. The receptor set was obtained from a man between 18 and 35 years old in good health. Some clones in this sample may be carry-over from other donors' samples.

The chain employs TRBV7-8 and TRBJ1-2; a possible D gene is TRBD1 (5 bases). This CDR3 is built from 16 residues. Trimming removed 0 bases at V and 4 bases at J, with 15 bases between. Germline V gene lookup returns CDR1 SGHVS and CDR2 FQNEAQ. The DNA for the CDR3 is TGTGCCAGCAGCTTAGCGACGGGACCGATACTCTATGGCTACACCTTC. Its translation is CASSLATGPILYGYTF.

The CDR3, as DNA: TGTGCCAGCAGTGGACAGGGAAGAAACTATGGCTACACCTTC. Translation gives CASSGQGRNYGYTF. V is TRBV6-1 and J is TRBJ1-2; 7 bases align to TRBD1. This CDR3 is built from 14 residues. Trimming at V came to 4 bases and at J to 2 bases, leaving 4 bases not matched to a gene. Germline V gene data show CDR1 as MNHNS and CDR2 as SASEGT.

CDR3 nucleotide sequence: TGTGCCAGCAGTCCGTATGGCTACACCTTC. This sequence encodes CASSPYGYTF. This chain links TRBV28 with TRBJ1-2; D gene ambiguous. Trimming left V 5 bases short and J 5 bases short, with 3 bases between. Germline V gives CDR1 MDHEN, CDR2 SYDVKM. There are 10 residues in the CDR3.

This chain's CDR3 is CAWSFLALNEQFF. The CDR3 DNA follows: TGTGCCTGGAGTTTCCTAGCGCTCAATGAGCAGTTCTTC. This chain connects TRBV30 to TRBJ2-1, with D tentatively TRBD2 (6 bases). Trimming shortened V by 2 bases and J by 6 bases, and 11 bases separated the two germline ends. Germline lookup yields CDR1 GTSNPN and CDR2 SVGIG (reference sequence). This CDR3 spans 13 amino acids. Based on the CDR3 plus reference TRBV30 and TRBJ2-1, the full variable domain is SQTIHQWPATLVQPVGSPLSLECTVEGTSNPNLYWYRQAAGRGLQLLFYSVGIGQISSEVPQNLSASRPQDRQFILSSKKLLLSDSGFYLCAWSFLALNEQFFGPGTRLTVL.

In its sample, this clone was seen once. The rearrangement joins TRBV5-1 to TRBJ2-7; a weak D match, TRBD1 (6 bases). The CDR3 extends over 13 amino acids. V was clipped by 0 bases and J by 6 bases, with 10 bases between them. CDR1 is SGHRS, CDR2 YFSETQ, per germline. CDR3: CASSLELGAEQYF. The CDR3 region has the DNA TGCGCCAGCAGCTTGGAGTTGGGGGCCGAGCAGTACTTC. The whole variable domain, remainder taken from reference TRBV5-1 and TRBJ2-7, is KAGVTQTPRYLIKTRGQQVTLSCSPISGHRSVSWYQQTPGQGLQFLFEYFSETQRNKGNFPGRFSGRQFSNSRSEMNVSTLELGDSALYLCASSLELGAEQYFGPGTRLTVT.

The chain uses TRBV6-6 and TRBJ2-3, with 12 bases aligning to TRBD2. Germline V lookup: CDR1 MNHNY, CDR2 SVGAGI (reference sequence). There are 16 residues in the CDR3. V dropped 5 bases and J dropped 6; count of bases not matched to a gene: 9. The CDR3 reads CASSPGLAGSGDTQYF. The DNA of the CDR3 is TGTGCCAGCAGTCCCGGACTAGCGGGGAGCGGGGATACGCAGTATTTT.

For this clone: This clone may be a read error of a much larger clone one base away. The chain couples TRBV2 to TRBJ1-5; D uncertain. V was pared by 6 bases and J by 3 bases, with 6 bases between. The CDR3 extends over 12 amino acids. The germline V gene encodes CDR1 SNHLY and CDR2 FYNNEI. The CDR3 is CASSGDNQPQHF. In DNA, the CDR3 is TGTGCCAGCAGCGGGGACAATCAGCCCCAGCATTTT.

Comment on this clone: A far larger clone is just one base off, so this is likely a read error. The identical CDR3 is also encoded by other nucleotide sequences in the sample. This chain uses TRBV28 with TRBJ1-1; TRBD1 is a possible D gene (6 bases). CDR3 size: 14 residues. Per germline, CDR1 MDHEN and CDR2 SYDVKM. As DNA, the CDR3 is TGTGCCAGCAGTGCGCAGGGGCGACACACCGAAGCTTTCTTT. It codes for CASSAQGRHTEAFF.

The chain combines TRBV7-6 with TRBJ2-2, with 7 positions matching TRBD2. Trimming took 4 bases from V and 6 from J; bases not matched to a gene: 2. Germline V CDR1 and CDR2: SGHVS, FNYEAQ. The CDR3 extends over 13 amino acids. CDR3: CASSSTSPGELFF. The CDR3 nucleotides are TGTGCCAGCAGCTCGACTAGCCCCGGGGAGCTGTTTTTT.

The V gene is TRBV30, the J gene TRBJ1-5, with 10 bases fitting TRBD1. From germline, CDR1 is GTSNPN and CDR2 SVGIG (reference sequence). Trimming removed 4 bases from V and 4 bases from J; junction bases left unmatched: 16. The CDR3 covers 18 residues. As DNA, the CDR3 is TGTGCCTGGACATCAGGACAGGGGGGAACTAATGTTAATCAGCCCCAGCATTTT. This gives the protein CAWTSGQGGTNVNQPQHF.

This clone was observed a few times. The chain recombines TRBV7-8 with TRBJ2-7; D is unresolved. This CDR3 contains 11 residues. CDR1 is SGHVS, CDR2 FQNEAQ, per germline. V was clipped by 5 bases and J by 6 bases, with 8 bases between them. As DNA, the CDR3 is TGTGCCAGCAGCACACATGTCGAGCAGTACTTC. Its protein is CASSTHVEQYF. Looking up the rest from reference TRBV7-8 and TRBJ2-7 gives the full variable domain: GAGVSQSPRYKVAKRGQDVALRCDPISGHVSLFWYQQALGQGPEFLTYFQNEAQLDKSGLPSDRFFAERPEGSVSTLKIQRTQQEDSAVYLCASSTHVEQYFGPGTRLTVT.

The chain carries TRBV5-4 and TRBJ2-1, with D possibly TRBD2 on 6 matching bases. CDR1 is SGHNT, CDR2 YYREEE, per germline (reference sequence). V shed 9 bases and J shed 8 bases, with 21 bases lying between them. The CDR3 contains 14 residues. The CDR3 loop reads CATVGLADGDEQFF. In DNA form, the CDR3 reads TGTGCCACAGTGGGCTTAGCGGACGGGGATGAGCAGTTCTTC.

The sample holds many counts of this clone. The sample contains more than one DNA sequence encoding this CDR3. The chain combines TRBV9 with TRBJ1-1; D call uncertain. Germline assignment: CDR1 SGDLS and CDR2 YYNGEE. Deletions cut 0 bases from V and 1 base from J, with 7 bases between. The CDR3 extends over 14 amino acids. The CDR3 region is CASSVGQPNTEAFF. As DNA, the CDR3 is TGTGCCAGCAGCGTAGGTCAGCCGAACACTGAAGCTTTCTTT.

This chain connects TRBV18 to TRBJ1-3, with D hard to call. V was shortened by 4 bases and J by 0 bases, with 13 bases between the two germline ends. The length of the CDR3 is 16 residues. Per the germline V gene, CDR1 is KGHSH and CDR2 is LQKENI. As DNA, the CDR3 is TGTGCCAGCTCACTCGGACCAGCCTCCTCTGGAAACACCATATATTTT. This codes for CASSLGPASSGNTIYF.

This chain's CDR3 is CSVEGLYQETQYF. In DNA, the CDR3 is TGCAGCGTTGAAGGGCTCTACCAAGAGACCCAGTACTTC. The chain has TRBV29-1 and TRBJ2-5; D remains unclear. Germline lookup yields CDR1 SQVTM and CDR2 ANQGSEA. The CDR3 sequence is 13 residues long. With 1 base removed from V and 0 bases from J, the gap between germline ends came to 6 bases.

V usage is TRBV6-1 and J usage is TRBJ1-2, with D maybe TRBD1 (6 bases). With 6 bases removed from V and 4 bases from J, the gap between germline ends came to 15 bases. The CDR3 length is 14 residues. Germline CDR1 is MNHNS and CDR2 is SASEGT. The CDR3 loop is CASSPGQYFYGYTF. CDR3 DNA sequence: TGTGCCAGCAGCCCTGGACAGTACTTCTATGGCTACACCTTC.

This clone was picked up one time. The chain combines TRBV29-1 with TRBJ2-3; 13 bases are shared with TRBD2. Germline V gene lookup returns CDR1 SQVTM and CDR2 ANQGSEA. The CDR3 loop spans 13 amino acids. Trimming cost V 7 bases and J 8 bases; bases outside gene matches: 6. CDR3 protein: CSAGLAGVGTQYF. CDR3 DNA: TGCAGCGCTGGACTAGCGGGAGTAGGTACGCAGTATTTT.

The chain joins TRBV7-8 to TRBJ2-5; weak D call: TRBD2 (5 bases). CDR3 length: 15 residues. Per the germline V gene, CDR1 is SGHVS and CDR2 is FQNEAQ. Trimming removed 3 bases from V and 2 bases from J, with 13 bases in between. CDR3 protein: CASSLRLAAQETQYF. The CDR3 DNA sequence: TGTGCCAGCAGCTTGAGGCTAGCCGCTCAAGAGACCCAGTACTTC.

The chain recombines TRBV2 with TRBJ1-6; D not resolved. The CDR3 contains 13 residues. The germline gives CDR1 SNHLY, CDR2 FYNNEI. Trimming removed 7 bases from V and 9 bases from J, with 13 bases in between. As DNA, the CDR3 is TGTGCCAGCAACAACGGCCGAACTTCACCCCTCCACTTT. It yields the protein CASNNGRTSPLHF.

The chain uses TRBV4-1 and TRBJ2-5; the match to TRBD2 covers 9 bases. Germline lookup yields CDR1 MGHRA and CDR2 YSYEKL. J gave up 3 bases and V 0 bases, and 5 bases lay outside the gene matches. CDR3 length equals 16 residues. CDR3 DNA sequence: TGCGCCAGCAGCCAAGATCGCCGACTAGCGGAAGAGACCCAGTACTTC. It translates to CASSQDRRLAEETQYF.

For the CDR3, the DNA is TGTGCCATCAGCCTGGACAGGGGAACTGAAGCTTTCTTT. Residues: CAISLDRGTEAFF. The V call is TRBV10-3, the J call TRBJ1-1, with 9 bases identical to TRBD1. Germline V CDR1 and CDR2: ENHRY, SYGVKD. With V trimmed by 6 bases and J by 5 bases, 4 bases remained unmatched. The CDR3 contains 13 residues.

The chain combines TRBV5-4 with TRBJ2-1; D possibly uses TRBD1 or TRBD2 (5 bases each). The CDR3 runs to 15 residues. CDR1 is SGHNT, CDR2 YYREEE, per germline (reference sequence). Deletions cut 4 bases from V and 0 bases from J, with 11 bases between. CDR3 nucleotides: TGTGCCAGCAGCAGAGGGGAGTTCTCCTACAATGAGCAGTTCTTC. Amino acid sequence: CASSRGEFSYNEQFF.

The rearrangement links TRBV5-1 to TRBJ2-7; 8 nucleotides line up with TRBD1. Germline CDR1 SGHRS, CDR2 YFSETQ. The CDR3 is 16 amino acids. Losses at the gene ends were 8 bases for V and 0 bases for J; bases not matched to a gene: 13. As DNA, the CDR3 is TGCGCCAGGTCGACAGGGGATCCTACCCTCTCCTACGAGCAGTACTTC. Protein: CARSTGDPTLSYEQYF.

The V gene is TRBV5-6, the J gene TRBJ2-7; D not certain. V was pared by 7 bases and J by 7 bases, with 24 bases between. Germline CDR1 SGHDT, CDR2 YYEEEE. The CDR3 extends over 15 amino acids. CDR3 in DNA: TGTGCCAGCTCGGTGGGGTTCAGATCCTTTGATGAGCAGTACTTC. This codes for CASSVGFRSFDEQYF.

The chain joins TRBV29-1 to TRBJ2-1; D not resolved. The CDR3 contains 17 residues. In germline, CDR1 is SQVTM, CDR2 ANQGSEA. The germline V and J ends were trimmed by 2 bases and 4 bases, with 21 bases remaining between them. The CDR3 DNA follows: TGCAGCGTTGAACAGTCAGGTCGCTTTTTCGATTACAATGAGCAGTTCTTC. Its protein is CSVEQSGRFFDYNEQFF.

As concerns this clone: The sample has other DNA sequences that encode this CDR3 too. The chain recombines TRBV28 with TRBJ2-5; the D gene is possibly TRBD2 (5 bases). Germline loops: CDR1 MDHEN, CDR2 SYDVKM. Trimming cost V 3 bases and J 2 bases, with 7 bases left between them. The CDR3 sequence is 13 residues long. The CDR3 sequence is CASSLGAQETQYF. Written as DNA, the CDR3 is TGTGCCAGCAGTTTGGGAGCGCAAGAGACCCAGTACTTC.

The rearrangement links TRBV28 to TRBJ1-3, with D hard to call. Trimming removed 3 bases from V and 4 bases from J, with 7 bases in between. The germline V gene encodes CDR1 MDHEN and CDR2 SYDVKM. The CDR3 is made up of 13 amino acids. This chain's CDR3 is CASSFPTGNTIYF. The DNA of the CDR3 is TGTGCCAGCAGTTTTCCCACAGGAAACACCATATATTTT.

CDR3 DNA: TGCGCCAGCAGCTTGGGCCTTAGGGCCGAGCAGTACTTC. It specifies CASSLGLRAEQYF. The chain recombines TRBV5-1 with TRBJ2-7; D uncertain. The germline CDR1 and CDR2 sequences are SGHRS and YFSETQ. The ends were cut back, 0 bases at V and 6 bases at J, with 10 bases in the middle. The CDR3 contains 13 residues.

This chain links TRBV15 with TRBJ1-2; D may be TRBD1 (5 bases). The germline V and J ends were trimmed by 4 bases and 0 bases, with 15 bases remaining between them. Germline values: CDR1 LNHNV, CDR2 YYDKDF (reference sequence). The CDR3 contains 16 residues. The CDR3 coding sequence is TGTGCCACCAGCAAAGCCCCAGGGCTAGCTAACTATGGCTACACCTTC. It translates to CATSKAPGLANYGYTF.

This rearrangement joins TRBV12-5 to TRBJ2-7; unclear D gene. This CDR3 contains 15 residues. Between the trimmed V and J ends, which lost 1 base and 3 bases, there was a span of 13 bases. Germline CDR1 reads LGHNT; CDR2 reads FRNRAP. The CDR3 protein is CASGLAGASIYEQYF. The CDR3 DNA follows: TGTGCTAGTGGTTTGGCCGGAGCCTCAATCTACGAGCAGTACTTC.

The chain recombines TRBV19 with TRBJ1-5; D not resolved. From germline, CDR1 is LNHDA and CDR2 SQIVND (reference sequence). V lost 6 bases and J 7 bases, leaving 16 bases between the germline ends. The CDR3 sequence is 14 residues long. The CDR3 DNA follows: TGTGCCAGTAGCTACAGCGGTCTGGGGCAGCCCCAGCATTTT. Protein: CASSYSGLGQPQHF. The full variable domain, with the rest looked up from reference TRBV19 and TRBJ1-5, is DGGITQSPKYLFRKEGQNVTLSCEQNLNHDAMYWYRQDPGQGLRLIYYSQIVNDFQKGDIAEGYSVSREKKESFPLTVTSAQKNPTAFYLCASSYSGLGQPQHFGDGTRLSIL.